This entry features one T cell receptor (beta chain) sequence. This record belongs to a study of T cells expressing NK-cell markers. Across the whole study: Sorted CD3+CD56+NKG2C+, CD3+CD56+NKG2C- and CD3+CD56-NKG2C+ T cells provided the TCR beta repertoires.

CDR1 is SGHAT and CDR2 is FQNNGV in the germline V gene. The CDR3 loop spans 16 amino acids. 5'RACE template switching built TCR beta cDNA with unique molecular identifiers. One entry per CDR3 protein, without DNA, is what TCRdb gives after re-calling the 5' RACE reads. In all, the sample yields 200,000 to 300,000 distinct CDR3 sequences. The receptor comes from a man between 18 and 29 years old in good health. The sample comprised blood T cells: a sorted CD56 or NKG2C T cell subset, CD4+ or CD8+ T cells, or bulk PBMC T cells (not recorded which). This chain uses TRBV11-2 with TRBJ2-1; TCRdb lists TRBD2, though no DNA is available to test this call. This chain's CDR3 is CASSPRTSGILNEQFF.